The following is a T cell receptor beta chain sequence with its context. Its specificity is unknown. The record originates from a study of blood T cells in healthy people across ages. Overall study findings and caveats: Total diversity from one million sequenced T cells was likely underestimated.

For the second PCR, which ran for roughly 6 to 11 cycles, a sample-barcoded 5' primer and a J-beta primer mix were used. Every single cDNA molecule received a tag from a template-switch adaptor with 12 random nucleotides. Each CDR3 protein is one row after TCRdb ran MiXCR on the 5' RACE reads. This sample has 1.5 million to 2 million distinct CDR3 sequences, with about two fifths found just once. The ends were cut back, 3 bases at V and 9 bases at J, with 15 bases in the middle. The CDR3 runs to 14 residues. Sequencing used blood. The genes are TRBV12-3 or TRBV12-4 and TRBJ2-1, with D maybe TRBD2 (5 bases). This clonotype was obtained from a human donor in good health. For the CDR3, the DNA is TGTGCCAGCAGTTTGGACGGGGATACCTCTGAGCAGTTCTTC. Protein product: CASSLDGDTSEQFF.